This entry features one T cell receptor beta chain sequence. What it binds is not known. Assay used: immunoSEQ multiplex PCR; TCRdb lists only in-frame clones, some missing. The table lists approximately 120,000 clones, roughly 80% of them singletons. V lost 5 bases to trimming and J lost 7 bases, with 10 bases between them. The CDR3 sequence is 12 residues long. The germline gives CDR1 SGHTA, CDR2 FQGNSA. This entry comes from a study of radiation and T cells in renal cell carcinoma. Study in general: Nephrectomy followed 15 Gy stereotactic body radiation by 4 weeks. The study, taken as a whole, reports: Top tumor clonotypes rose in blood 2 weeks post-radiation, then contracted.

Time point in this sample: baseline pretreatment blood. As for treatment: 15 Gy SBRT to primary tumor, nephrectomy 4 weeks later. Blood was sampled at baseline, 2 weeks and 4 weeks after SBRT. The chain is built from TRBV7-2 and TRBJ2-3; D gene ambiguous. The specimen was blood, collected from a patient whose treatment included radiotherapy and nephrectomy. The sequence was collected from a woman aged 55-70 years with renal cell carcinoma. CDR3 coding DNA: TGTGCCAGCAGCCCGAAAGCAAATACGCAGTATTTT. Translated, it gives CASSPKANTQYF. Using reference TRBV7-2 and TRBJ2-3 for the parts outside the CDR3, the full variable domain is GAGVSQSPSNKVTEKGKDVELRCDPISGHTALYWYRQSLGQGLEFLIYFQGNSAPDKSGLPSDRFSAERTGGSVSTLTIQRTQQEDSAVYLCASSPKANTQYFGPGTRLTVL.